One sample yielded the 27 T cell receptor beta chains listed below, sequenced in a study of CD8 T cells in Susac syndrome. After extraction with the RNeasy kit, about 0.5 to 1 ug of the RNA was reverse transcribed using random hexamers. One entry per CDR3 protein results from TCRdb running MiXCR on the immunoSEQ multiplex PCR reads. This table holds 150,000 to 200,000 distinct CDR3 sequences, 93% found once. Sequenced material: CD4+ T cells from PBMCs. These receptors were taken from a human donor in good health.

CDR3 loop: CASRDRGSPLHF. DNA for the CDR3: TGTGCCAGCAGGGACAGGGGGTCACCCCTCCACTTT. The gene calls are TRBV2 and TRBJ1-6, with TRBD1 matching 10 bases. Germline loops: CDR1 SNHLY, CDR2 FYNNEI. Trimming at V came to 6 bases and at J to 10 bases, leaving 0 bases not matched to a gene. The CDR3 is made up of 12 amino acids.

V and J are TRBV2 and TRBJ2-2; TRBD1 aligns across 7 bases. Germline trimming cut 8 bases from V and 0 bases from J; bases unmatched to any gene: 3. CDR1 is SNHLY, CDR2 FYNNEI, per germline. The CDR3 runs to 14 residues. This chain's CDR3 is CASGDRTNTGELFF. Here the CDR3 DNA reads TGTGCCAGCGGGGACAGAACGAACACCGGGGAGCTGTTTTTT.

This clonotype was detected once. The V gene is TRBV4-2, the J gene TRBJ2-1; no clear D gene. This CDR3 has 12 amino acids. V lost 0 bases and J 10 bases, leaving 7 bases between the germline ends. Germline V gives CDR1 LGHNA, CDR2 YNFKEQ. The CDR3 DNA follows: TGTGCCAGCAGCCAAGAATTTAAAGAGCAGTTCTTC. The encoded protein is CASSQEFKEQFF.

The chain employs TRBV18 and TRBJ2-7; 7 bases match TRBD2. In germline, CDR1 is KGHSH, CDR2 LQKENI. CDR3 length equals 14 residues. The V and J ends lost 3 bases and 3 bases, in that order; junction bases with no gene match: 5. DNA of the CDR3: TGTGCCAGCTCACCTGGACTAGTGAACTACGAGCAGTACTTC. It specifies CASSPGLVNYEQYF. The whole variable domain, remainder taken from reference TRBV18 and TRBJ2-7, is NAGVMQNPRHLVRRRGQEARLRCSPMKGHSHVYWYRQLPEEGLKFMVYLQKENIIDESGMPKERFSAEFPKEGPSILRIQQVVRGDSAAYFCASSPGLVNYEQYFGPGTRLTVT.

This clonotype showed up just a few times. The chain employs TRBV7-8 and TRBJ2-5, with a tentative D call TRBD2 (5 bases). Trimming cost V 1 base and J 11 bases, with 14 bases left between them. The germline V gene encodes CDR1 SGHVS and CDR2 FQNEAQ. The CDR3 totals 13 residues. The CDR3 region is CASSLGPTGSQYF. DNA of the CDR3: TGTGCCAGCAGCTTAGGGCCAACGGGATCACAGTACTTC.

In nucleotides, the CDR3 is TGTGCCAGCAGCTCCCGACAGGGAACCAATTCACCCCTCCACTTT. It codes for CASSSRQGTNSPLHF. V gene TRBV11-2 combines with J gene TRBJ1-6; 7 bases match TRBD1. Losses at the gene ends were 4 bases for V and 7 bases for J; bases not matched to a gene: 7. Germline V gene sequence: CDR1 SGHAT, CDR2 FQNNGV. The CDR3 runs 15 residues.

The chain employs TRBV5-8 and TRBJ2-2, with TRBD1 identical over 9 bases. Germline V lookup: CDR1 SGHTS, CDR2 YDEGEE. The CDR3 totals 16 residues. V was pared by 4 bases and J by 3 bases, with 7 bases of the junction left unmatched. CDR3 loop: CASSPPTGGDTGELFF. The DNA for the CDR3 is TGTGCCAGCAGCCCTCCGACAGGGGGAGACACCGGGGAGCTGTTTTTT.

The chain combines TRBV7-9 with TRBJ2-4; the match to TRBD1 covers 9 bases. The CDR3 loop spans 14 amino acids. CDR1 SEHNR and CDR2 FQNEAQ come from the germline V gene (reference sequence). V lost 5 bases and J lost 4; bases outside the gene matches: 3. The CDR3 loop is CASSGGTGKNIQYF. The DNA for the CDR3 is TGTGCCAGCAGCGGCGGGACAGGGAAAAACATTCAGTACTTC. The entire variable domain, with the rest obtained from reference TRBV7-9 and TRBJ2-4, is as follows: DTGVSQNPRHKITKRGQNVTFRCDPISEHNRLYWYRQTLGQGPEFLTYFQNEAQLEKSRLLSDRFSAERPKGSFSTLEIQRTEQGDSAMYLCASSGGTGKNIQYFGAGTRLSVL.

The gene calls are TRBV20-1 and TRBJ1-6; D remains ambiguous. This CDR3 contains 12 residues. Trimming took 1 base from V and 11 from J, leaving 9 bases between them. CDR1 is DFQATT, CDR2 SNEGSKA, per germline (reference sequence). CDR3 nucleotides: TGCAGTGCTAGAGGCGGGCAGACACCCCTCCACTTT. Its protein is CSARGGQTPLHF.

The rearrangement joins TRBV6-1 to TRBJ2-3, with 7 bases aligning to TRBD1. Germline V gives CDR1 MNHNS, CDR2 SASEGT. Trimming took 7 bases from V and 6 from J; bases not matched to a gene: 7. The CDR3 is made up of 13 amino acids. The CDR3 loop reads CASTLLGGDTQYF. The CDR3 DNA sequence: TGTGCCAGCACCCTATTAGGGGGCGATACGCAGTATTTT.

This chain connects TRBV9 to TRBJ2-2, with D possibly matching TRBD1 (6 bases). The V end lost 4 bases, the J end lost 2 bases, and 15 bases lay between the germline ends. The CDR3 loop spans 16 amino acids. The germline V gene has CDR1 SGDLS and CDR2 YYNGEE. The CDR3 DNA follows: TGTGCCAGCAGCACCAGGGGTCAGACTAACACCGGGGAGCTGTTTTTT. It codes for CASSTRGQTNTGELFF.

There are a few counts of this clonotype. The V call is TRBV9, the J call TRBJ2-7; D remains unclear. The germline V gene has CDR1 SGDLS and CDR2 YYNGEE. V was trimmed by 3 bases and J by 0 bases, leaving 10 bases between them. This CDR3 contains 14 residues. CDR3 sequence: CASSGTASSYEQYF. CDR3 nucleotides: TGTGCCAGCAGCGGGACGGCTAGCTCCTACGAGCAGTACTTC.

CDR3 sequence reads: CSATGGLPFGTEAFF. CDR3 coding DNA: TGCAGTGCTACTGGGGGCTTACCCTTCGGCACTGAAGCTTTCTTT. V gene TRBV20-1 combines with J gene TRBJ1-1, with D tentatively TRBD1 (6 bases). The germline V and J ends were trimmed by 4 bases and 4 bases, with 19 bases remaining between them. Looked up from germline, CDR1 is DFQATT and CDR2 is SNEGSKA (reference sequence). The CDR3 is 15 residues long.

This clonotype is a singleton in its sample. The chain couples TRBV7-9 to TRBJ1-5; tentatively, D is TRBD1 (5 bases). The CDR3 is made up of 14 amino acids. Trimming removed 4 bases from V and 5 bases from J, with 12 bases in between. Germline V lookup: CDR1 SEHNR, CDR2 FQNEAQ (reference sequence). CDR3 protein: CASSSVGGYQPQHF. CDR3 in DNA: TGTGCCAGCAGCTCGGTCGGGGGGTATCAGCCCCAGCATTTT.

This clonotype was seen once. The chain has TRBV9 and TRBJ2-2; D gene uncertain. V shed 0 bases and J shed 4 bases, with 10 bases lying between them. Germline lookup yields CDR1 SGDLS and CDR2 YYNGEE. The CDR3 length is 15 residues. The CDR3 sequence: CASSVVGVSTGELFF. DNA of the CDR3: TGTGCCAGCAGCGTAGTAGGAGTTTCCACCGGGGAGCTGTTTTTT.

The chain carries TRBV20-1 and TRBJ2-3; D might be TRBD1 or TRBD2, each matching 6 bases. Trimming removed 0 bases at V and 6 bases at J, with 16 bases between. Germline V gene data show CDR1 as DFQATT and CDR2 as SNEGSKA (reference sequence). The CDR3 is made up of 15 amino acids. CDR3 amino acids: CSARDFAGAGDTQYF. Here the CDR3 DNA reads TGCAGTGCTAGAGATTTCGCAGGGGCGGGGGATACGCAGTATTTT.

The chain combines TRBV12-3 or TRBV12-4 with TRBJ1-1, with D possibly being TRBD1 (6 bases). With 9 bases removed from V and 4 bases from J, the gap between germline ends came to 15 bases. This CDR3 contains 13 residues. CDR3 bases: TGTGCCAGTACGGCGGGGGCGAGCACTGAAGCTTTCTTT. It translates to CASTAGASTEAFF.

The chain joins TRBV9 to TRBJ2-4, with a weak D call TRBD2 (6 bases). CDR3 length: 12 amino acids. Trimming removed 0 bases at V and 8 bases at J, with 6 bases between. Germline CDR1 reads SGDLS; CDR2 reads YYNGEE. The CDR3 DNA follows: TGTGCCAGCAGCGTAGGGGAGGACATTCAGTACTTC. Its protein product is CASSVGEDIQYF.

This chain joins TRBV6-4 and TRBJ1-2, with TRBD1 matching 7 bases. CDR1 and CDR2 (germline): MRHNA, SNTAGT. The CDR3 contains 15 residues. Trimming removed 4 bases from V and 3 bases from J; junction bases left unmatched: 8. The CDR3 reads CASSASLTGDYGYTF. CDR3 DNA: TGTGCCAGCAGTGCCTCTCTTACAGGGGACTATGGCTACACCTTC.

The chain links TRBV7-2 to TRBJ2-5; D is perhaps TRBD1 (5 bases). Germline loops: CDR1 SGHTA, CDR2 FQGNSA. V lost 0 bases to trimming and J lost 7 bases, with 18 bases between them. This CDR3 has 16 residues. CDR3 residues: CASSLALAGAMGTQYF. CDR3 nucleotide sequence: TGTGCCAGCAGCTTAGCTTTGGCTGGGGCGATGGGGACCCAGTACTTC.

V usage is TRBV24-1 and J usage is TRBJ1-2; D is perhaps TRBD1 (5 bases). CDR1 and CDR2 (germline): KGHDR, SFDVKD. V was pared by 9 bases and J by 2 bases, with 30 bases between. The CDR3 length is 19 residues. The CDR3 reads CATGRMSGGDEESNYGYTF. Here the CDR3 DNA reads TGTGCCACCGGGCGGATGTCTGGGGGGGATGAGGAGTCGAACTATGGCTACACCTTC.

This clonotype has a single count. The chain has TRBV7-2 and TRBJ1-2, with TRBD1 identical over 8 bases. The CDR3 covers 14 residues. The V segment lost 3 bases and the J segment 8 bases; nucleotides outside the gene matches: 8. Germline V lookup: CDR1 SGHTA, CDR2 FQGNSA. The CDR3 is CASSFTQGARGYTF. The CDR3 coding sequence is TGTGCCAGCAGCTTCACGCAGGGGGCGCGAGGCTACACCTTC.

This rearrangement joins TRBV4-1 to TRBJ1-2, with TRBD1 matching 8 bases. Germline V lookup: CDR1 MGHRA, CDR2 YSYEKL. The length of the CDR3 is 15 residues. V trimming: 3 bases; J trimming: 4 bases; junction bases outside the gene matches: 7. The CDR3 region is CASSQDRVSIYGYTF. CDR3 bases: TGCGCCAGCAGCCAGGACAGGGTTTCTATCTATGGCTACACCTTC.

A single count supports this clonotype. The junction departs from the called germline gene at one end, perhaps through a read error. The rearrangement joins TRBV2 to TRBJ1-1, with D possibly being TRBD1 (6 bases). Germline lookup yields CDR1 SNHLY and CDR2 FYNNEI. This CDR3 spans 13 amino acids. CDR3 in amino acids: CASSERGNAEAFF. Here the CDR3 DNA reads TGTGCCAGCAGTGAAAGGGGGAACGCTGAAGCTTTCTTT. Combining the CDR3 with reference TRBV2 and TRBJ1-1 gives the whole variable domain EPEVTQTPSHQVTQMGQEVILRCVPISNHLYFYWYRQILGQKVEFLVSFYNNEISEKSEIFDDQFSVERPDGSNFTLKIRSTKLEDSAMYFCASSERGNAEAFFGQGTRLTVV.

J is TRBJ1-5 and V is TRBV10-2; D possibly corresponds to TRBD1 (5 bases). Germline V gene data show CDR1 as WSHSY and CDR2 as SAAADI. The CDR3 spans 13 residues. V lost 3 bases and J 7 bases, leaving 10 bases between the germline ends. CDR3 coding DNA: TGCGCCAGCAGTGACCAGGGTCACCAGCCCCAGCATTTT. This codes for CASSDQGHQPQHF.

The chain joins TRBV12-3 or TRBV12-4 to TRBJ2-7; 7 nucleotides align to TRBD2. After removal of 5 bases from V and 4 bases from J, the junction contained 11 bases not matched to a gene. CDR3 size: 15 residues. CDR3 DNA: TGTGCCAGCAGTCCGGGCCTGGGAGGGTTTTACGAGCAGTACTTC. This sequence encodes CASSPGLGGFYEQYF.

The chain couples TRBV29-1 to TRBJ2-1, with 8 bases fitting TRBD2. CDR1 and CDR2 (germline): SQVTM, ANQGSEA. After removal of 6 bases from V and 4 bases from J, the junction contained 8 bases not matched to a gene. This CDR3 has 14 residues. Here the CDR3 reads CSVHPGGTYNEQFF. Here the CDR3 DNA reads TGCAGCGTCCACCCGGGGGGGACTTACAATGAGCAGTTCTTC.